Presented here are 3 T cell receptor beta chains from one specimen sequenced in a study of regulatory T cells in long-lasting Graves disease. Time point meaning: persistent/refractory GD, antithyroid drugs over 5 years with positive TRAb. The TCR library was prepared using RNA isolated from PBMCs. Library construction for TCR beta used iRepertoire HTBI primers and Arm-PCR of CDR3 regions. MiXCR was run by TCRdb on the multiplex PCR reads, yielding one entry per CDR3 protein. The data show a few hundred thousand distinct CDR3 sequences, approximately 25% seen once. The sequenced sample was peripheral blood mononuclear cells (PBMCs), obtained when the disease was refractory, from a patient treated with antithyroid drugs. Receptor source: a woman in her 40s with Graves disease.

This clonotype was seen repeatedly, ten times or more. The chain is built from TRBV25-1 and TRBJ1-2, with D tentatively TRBD1 (5 bases). CDR1 and CDR2 from the germline V gene are MGHDK and SYGVNS. Trimming removed 6 bases from V and 5 bases from J, with 13 bases in between. This CDR3 region has 13 residues. The CDR3 nucleotides read TGTGCCAGCAGCGAGGGGACTGGTTATGGCTACACCTTC. Translating gives CASSEGTGYGYTF.

This clonotype was observed many times. This sequence joins TRBV27 and TRBJ2-6; D is uncertain. Germline V CDR1 and CDR2: MNHEY, SMNVEV (reference sequence). The CDR3 has 14 amino acids. V lost 6 bases, J lost 1 base, and 7 bases lay in between. CDR3: CASSRLSGANVLTF. DNA of the CDR3: TGTGCCAGCAGCAGGCTGTCTGGGGCCAACGTCCTGACTTTC.

This clonotype was detected only a few times. This chain uses TRBV30 with TRBJ1-1; 8 bases are shared with TRBD1. The CDR3 loop spans 15 amino acids. V lost 2 bases and J lost 5; bases outside the gene matches: 10. In germline, CDR1 is GTSNPN, CDR2 SVGIG (reference sequence). Written as DNA, the CDR3 is TGTGCCTGGAGTAAGGGAGGAACAGGGGGGACTGAAGCTTTCTTT. It codes for CAWSKGGTGGTEAFF.